These T cell receptor beta chains were read from a single sample in a study of blood T cell repertoires in COVID-19. Some clones are missing from TCRdb's copy, which holds only in-frame ones; the method was immunoSEQ multiplex PCR. The sample lists some 400,000 clones; approximately 90% were seen once. Sequenced input: PBMCs or T cells enriched from blood (not recorded which). The source of these receptors is a woman aged 40-49 years who had been exposed to COVID-19. The conserved cysteine and the conserved F or W are not part of the CDR3 here. The order of the fields is J gene, clone size, V gene, CDR3 length, CDR3 protein. Part of the rows lack a size; the others show once, few, many or a class for expanded clones.

>TRBJ1-1|-|TRBV27|11
ASSKLPRTEAF
>TRBJ1-1|-|TRBV5-6|13
ASSSGTGVDTEAF
>TRBJ1-6|once|TRBV27|18
ASSLSGYSGTGGAGSPLH
>TRBJ2-1|-|TRBV11-1|8
ASSGKEQF
>TRBJ1-1|-|TRBV7-3|12
ASSLYPMNTEAF
>TRBJ2-1|-|TRBV24-1|11
ATSGYRAHEQF
>TRBJ1-6|-|TRBV5-5|13
ASSFTGQGNSPLH
>TRBJ2-1|-|TRBV5-4|13
ASSHGTSRYNEQF
>TRBJ2-3|-|TRBV7-6|11
ASSTRTLDTQY
>TRBJ1-2|-|TRBV29-1|10
SVQTGDYGYT
>TRBJ2-3|-|TRBV5-1|13
ASSLDGTSTDTQY
>TRBJ2-3|-|TRBV7-3|13
ASSWTGSNTDTQY
>TRBJ2-1|-|TRBV5-5|12
ASSLGTAGGEQF
>TRBJ1-1|-|TRBV7-9|10
ASSLVSTEAF
>TRBJ1-1|-|TRBV10-1|10
ASSRDSGKAF
>TRBJ2-2|few|TRBV7-8|14
ASSPRTAANTGELF
>TRBJ1-6|-|TRBV30|12
AWRRDRGGSPLH
>TRBJ1-1|-|TRBV5-1|12
ASSRDREGTEAF
>TRBJ2-2|few|TRBV29-1|10
SGQLNTGELF
>TRBJ2-1|-|TRBV27|13
ASSLIAGTYNEQF
>TRBJ2-5|once|TRBV5-4|10
ASAGEGETQY
>TRBJ2-4|-|TRBV6-5|11
ASSYRDKNIQY
>TRBJ2-3|-|TRBV9|11
ASSPLSTDTQY
>TRBJ2-1|-|TRBV6-2/TRBV6-3|14
ASSNPGLAGVREQF
>TRBJ1-1|-|TRBV10-3|11
AIAGTGYTEAF
>TRBJ1-2|-|TRBV14|12
ASSPTGDWAGYT